The 14 T cell receptor beta chains reported below all come from one sample, sequenced in a study of T cells in Graves' hyperthyroidism and ophthalmopathy. Amplification of TCR beta CDR3 regions used RNA as the template. The HTBI set primed first-round TCR CDR3 RT-PCR. TCRdb itself ran the multiplex PCR reads through MiXCR, one entry per CDR3 protein. The sample consists of around 520,000 distinct CDR3 sequences, around a quarter of them appearing once. The sample comprised blood. These receptors came from a woman in her twenties or thirties with Graves' ophthalmopathy.

The CDR3 here is CASRTDRGRTEAFF. CDR3 sequence (DNA): TGTGCCAGCAGAACGGACAGGGGGCGGACTGAAGCTTTCTTT. The chain is built from TRBV2 and TRBJ1-1; TRBD1 matches 11 bases. Germline CDR1 reads SNHLY; CDR2 reads FYNNEI. V was pared by 6 bases and J by 5 bases, with 5 bases of the junction left unmatched. There are 14 residues in the CDR3.

The chain is built from TRBV11-2 and TRBJ2-2, with 11 nucleotides matching TRBD2. Unmatched junction bases numbered 1, after V lost 4 bases and J lost 0 bases. Germline V gene data show CDR1 as SGHAT and CDR2 as FQNNGV. This CDR3 contains 16 residues. CDR3 coding DNA: TGTGCCAGCAGCTCGGGACTAGCGGCGAACACCGGGGAGCTGTTTTTT. Translation: CASSSGLAANTGELFF.

The chain joins TRBV2 to TRBJ1-2; 8 bases line up with TRBD1. Germline V gives CDR1 SNHLY, CDR2 FYNNEI. The CDR3 is 15 residues long. Trimming took 6 bases from V and 3 from J; bases not matched to a gene: 9. The CDR3 region is CASSPHGQGHYGYTF. For the CDR3, the DNA is TGTGCCAGCAGCCCGCACGGACAGGGTCACTATGGCTACACCTTC.

This clonotype was found a few times. The chain combines TRBV19 with TRBJ1-1; the D is unclear. The CDR3 has 14 amino acids. Trimming took 3 bases from V and 4 from J, leaving 12 bases between them. The germline V gene has CDR1 LNHDA and CDR2 SQIVND (reference sequence). The DNA of the CDR3 is TGTGCCAGTAGTATCTCCACCGACGGCACTGAAGCTTTCTTT. Protein product: CASSISTDGTEAFF.

This clonotype was seen many times. The J gene is TRBJ2-5, the V gene TRBV7-3, with TRBD2 as a possible D gene (7 bases). The CDR3 totals 13 residues. The V gene's germline CDR1 is SGHTA and CDR2 FQGTGA. V lost 5 bases and J 4 bases, leaving 11 bases between the germline ends. CDR3 amino acids: CASSGEGGETQYF. In DNA form, the CDR3 reads TGTGCCAGCAGCGGGGAGGGGGGAGAGACCCAGTACTTC.

This clonotype was seen ten or more times. This chain uses TRBV20-1 with TRBJ1-1; D is uncertain. Germline V gene lookup returns CDR1 DFQATT and CDR2 SNEGSKA (reference sequence). This CDR3 has 11 amino acids. Between the trimmed V and J ends, which lost 6 bases and 1 base, there was a span of 6 bases. CDR3 protein: CSALWNTEAFF. CDR3 bases: TGCAGTGCCCTTTGGAACACTGAAGCTTTCTTT.

This clonotype was recorded once. The junction and the germline gene differ at one end; a read error may be behind it. The chain uses TRBV7-2 and TRBJ2-7; 8 bases align to TRBD1. This CDR3 has 14 residues. Looked up from germline, CDR1 is SGHTA and CDR2 is FQGNSA. Here the CDR3 reads CACSQTGAVGEQYF. In DNA form, the CDR3 reads TGTGCCTGCAGCCAGACAGGGGCCGTGGGCGAGCAGTACTTC.

This clonotype was counted only a few times. One end of the junction does not line up with germline, which may come from a read error. The gene calls are TRBV29-1 and TRBJ1-1; tentatively, D is TRBD1 (5 bases). Germline V lookup: CDR1 SQVTM, CDR2 ANQGSEA. The CDR3 totals 12 residues. The CDR3 sequence is CSVETENTEACF. The CDR3 DNA sequence: TGCAGCGTGGAGACAGAGAACACTGAAGCTTGCTTT. Using reference TRBV29-1 and TRBJ1-1 for the parts outside the CDR3, the full variable domain is SAVISQKPSRDICQRGTSLTIQCQVDSQVTMMFWYRQQPGQSLTLIATANQGSEATYESGFVIDKFPISRPNLTFSTLTVSNMSPEDSSIYLCSVETENTEACFGQGTRLTVV.

This clonotype was recorded a few times. This sequence joins TRBV6-5 and TRBJ2-7; 7 bases fit TRBD2. Germline V gene data show CDR1 as MNHEY and CDR2 as SVGAGI. Trimming took 2 bases from V and 2 from J; bases not matched to a gene: 6. This CDR3 comprises 15 residues. The CDR3 region has the DNA TGTGCCAGCAGTTACGACGGGACTAAAGCCTACGAGCAGTACTTC. Translated, it gives CASSYDGTKAYEQYF.

The chain recombines TRBV30 with TRBJ2-7, with unresolved D. The length of the CDR3 is 11 residues. V was pared by 3 bases and J by 9 bases, with 12 bases between. Germline values: CDR1 GTSNPN, CDR2 SVGIG (reference sequence). In DNA, the CDR3 is TGTGCCTGGAGGAGAATCCAAGCGCAGTACTTC. Its protein is CAWRRIQAQYF.

This clonotype turned up a few times. The chain links TRBV19 to TRBJ1-5, with unresolved D. Germline-derived CDR1 and CDR2 are LNHDA and SQIVND (reference sequence). The ends were cut back, 3 bases at V and 8 bases at J, with 17 bases in the middle. The CDR3 extends over 15 amino acids. CDR3 amino acids: CASSMRSRTQEPQHF. The CDR3 DNA reads TGTGCCAGTAGTATGCGGTCCAGGACGCAGGAGCCCCAGCATTTT.

In this sample, this clonotype turned up a few times. It is likely a read error, because the conserved phenylalanine at the end of the CDR3 is missing. The J gene is TRBJ1-1, the V gene TRBV6-1; D might be TRBD1 (6 bases). Germline V gene data show CDR1 as MNHNS and CDR2 as SASEGT. The CDR3 has 11 amino acids. As DNA, the CDR3 is TGTGCTAGCAGAAGGGGGGAGCGAGCTTTCTAT. Amino acids: CASRRGERAFY.

Comment on this clonotype: Here the CDR3 omits its conserved ending phenylalanine or tryptophan, so a read error is the likely source. V usage is TRBV5-1 and J usage is TRBJ1-5; 11 positions agree with TRBD1. The junction had 2 bases not matched to a gene; V was cut back by 3 bases and J by 6 bases. The CDR3 length is 14 residues. Per the germline V gene, CDR1 is SGHRS and CDR2 is YFSETQ. The CDR3 spells CASSWTGGGQPQHL. Here the CDR3 DNA reads TGCGCCAGCAGCTGGACAGGGGGCGGTCAGCCCCAGCATTTG.

This clonotype was seen only a few times. The junction and the germline gene differ at one end; a read error may be behind it. The genes are TRBV6-1 and TRBJ2-7, with TRBD1 matching 7 bases. The germline V gene encodes CDR1 MNHNS and CDR2 SASEGT. The CDR3 totals 15 residues. CDR3 sequence: CAGSEEEAGGYEQYF. Here the CDR3 DNA reads TGTGCCGGCAGTGAAGAGGAGGCAGGGGGCTACGAGCAGTACTTC.